This TCR beta chain was sequenced during a study of monozygotic twins with inflammatory bowel disease. From the 5' RACE reads, TCRdb lists one entry per CDR3 protein and no DNA. The sample yields some 200,000 distinct CDR3 sequences, of which the top ten take up roughly 7.5%. No T cells were sorted before total RNA was taken from whole blood. Germline values: CDR1 SGHRS, CDR2 YFSETQ. This CDR3 contains 16 residues. The sample was blood. The receptor was isolated from a human donor with ulcerative colitis or Crohn's disease, or a healthy co-twin of an affected twin (not recorded which). The chain couples TRBV5-1 to TRBJ2-1; TCRdb's D call of TRBD1 is untestable without DNA. The CDR3 reads CASRSAGSRAYNEQFF.